This TCR beta chain was recovered during a study of Ad26.COV2.S vaccination and SARS-CoV-2 variants. Points from the study as a whole: Spike-specific TCR breadth in vaccine recipients exceeded that seen in placebo recipients.

The treatment here: 15 to 20 received Ad26.COV2.S at low or high dose, single or two shots; roughly 5 received placebo; per-sample allocation not given. Material that was analyzed had been drawn on day 63 after the first vaccine or placebo injection. This person who donated was an adult of 18-55 years in Boston. Note on this clone: The antigen is undetermined.

This CDR3 spans 14 amino acids. V trimming: 3 bases; J trimming: 5 bases; junction bases outside the gene matches: 4. Germline-derived CDR1 and CDR2 are KGHSH and LQKENI. Repertoires were generated with immunoSEQ multiplex PCR, while TCRdb's copy carries only in-frame clones and drops some. Of approximately 360,000 clones listed, around 82% are singletons. The gene calls are TRBV18 and TRBJ1-2; 9 bases agree with TRBD1. The sequences come from peripheral blood, collected in a trial of Ad26.COV2.S vaccine versus placebo. The sequence came from a person between 18 and 65 years old who received the Ad26.COV2.S COVID-19 vaccine or a placebo. The CDR3 bases are TGTGCCAGCTCACCGTGGACAGGGGCGTATGGCTACACCTTC. Amino acids: CASSPWTGAYGYTF.